This section outlines one T cell receptor (beta chain) sequence together with its context. CDR1 is MDHEN, CDR2 SYDVKM, per germline. The V and J ends lost 1 base and 7 bases respectively, with 5 bases between them. The CDR3 is 12 residues long. This sample was taken from a study of blood T cell repertoires in COVID-19. Original processing methods: Reference gene primer amplification gave nucleated cell count estimates. Measured with immunoSEQ multiplex PCR; TCRdb has only the in-frame clones, and not every one. From that table come the V and J calls and clone size; the DNA was used to work out D and trimming. This repertoire shows fewer than 60,000 clones, 75% to 90% found once; its top ten account for under 6.5%.

The sample consisted of peripheral blood. V is TRBV28 and J is TRBJ1-5; no clear D gene. The TCR sequence derives from a man aged 60 to 75 with acute or convalescent COVID-19. The CDR3 DNA reads TGTGCCAGCAGTTTATCTGGCCAGCCCCAGCATTTT. Its translation is CASSLSGQPQHF. Together with reference TRBV28 and TRBJ1-5, the CDR3 gives the full variable domain: DVKVTQSSRYLVKRTGEKVFLECVQDMDHENMFWYRQDPGLGLRLIYFSYDVKMKEKGDIPEGYSVSREKKERFSLILESASTNQTSMYLCASSLSGQPQHFGDGTRLSIL.